The 6 T cell receptor beta chains below all came from one sample that was sequenced in a study of technical replicates of blood from four donors. The assay was immunoSEQ multiplex PCR, and TCRdb's table has in-frame clones only and misses some. This sample has around 72,000 clones; 91% occur once, and the top ten carry roughly 4.3%. The sequenced sample consisted of PBMCs. These receptors came from a human donor in good health. Some clones in this sample may be carry-over from other donors' samples.

V and J are TRBV6-5 and TRBJ2-7, with 12 bases fitting TRBD2. This CDR3 spans 13 amino acids. Germline V gene lookup returns CDR1 MNHEY and CDR2 SVGAGI. V shed 6 bases, J shed 5 bases, and the junction held 2 bases outside the gene matches. This chain's CDR3 is CASRGLAGHEQYF. CDR3 DNA: TGTGCCAGCAGGGGACTAGCGGGCCACGAGCAGTACTTC.

This chain joins TRBV7-8 and TRBJ2-5, with D perhaps matching TRBD2 (6 bases). The CDR3 covers 15 residues. Germline V gene lookup returns CDR1 SGHVS and CDR2 FQNEAQ. Trimming stripped 5 bases from V and 5 bases from J, with 18 bases between. Here the CDR3 reads CASSPRFRAGETQYF. As DNA, the CDR3 is TGTGCCAGCAGCCCCAGGTTCAGGGCGGGGGAGACCCAGTACTTC.

The chain has TRBV6-1 and TRBJ1-1; D not resolved. Germline CDR1 and CDR2: MNHNS and SASEGT. This CDR3 has 12 residues. Trimming pared 7 bases from V and 1 base from J, leaving 7 bases between. The CDR3 protein is CASTHRNTEAFF. The CDR3 DNA is TGTGCCAGCACCCACAGGAACACTGAAGCTTTCTTT.

The chain combines TRBV30 with TRBJ1-1; D is ambiguous. V dropped 5 bases and J dropped 4 bases, with 11 bases sitting between them. In germline, CDR1 is GTSNPN, CDR2 SVGIG (reference sequence). The CDR3 is 12 amino acids. CDR3 sequence reads: CAWGGEGTEAFF. The CDR3 DNA reads as TGTGCCTGGGGCGGGGAGGGCACTGAAGCTTTCTTT. The entire variable domain, with the rest obtained from reference TRBV30 and TRBJ1-1, is as follows: SQTIHQWPATLVQPVGSPLSLECTVEGTSNPNLYWYRQAAGRGLQLLFYSVGIGQISSEVPQNLSASRPQDRQFILSSKKLLLSDSGFYLCAWGGEGTEAFFGQGTRLTVV.

The chain has TRBV18 and TRBJ1-4, with a tentative D call TRBD1 (6 bases). Germline loops: CDR1 KGHSH, CDR2 LQKENI. The CDR3 covers 12 residues. Trimming took 6 bases from V and 10 from J, leaving 12 bases between them. CDR3 loop: CASSGLQGKLFF. The DNA for the CDR3 is TGTGCCAGCTCGGGACTACAGGGAAAACTGTTTTTT.

CDR3 residues: CASSQGDRVSYEQYF. CDR3 DNA sequence: TGTGCCAGCAGCCAAGGGGACAGGGTATCCTACGAGCAGTACTTC. This chain uses TRBV14 with TRBJ2-7, with TRBD1 matching over 9 bases. The germline V gene has CDR1 SGHDN and CDR2 FVKESK. The CDR3 totals 15 residues. V was clipped by 1 base and J by 1 base; unmatched bases: 2.